This TCR beta chain was profiled in a study of immune characterization of retroperitoneal liposarcoma. This clonotype was counted ten times or more. From germline, CDR1 is SGHTA and CDR2 FQGNSA. The V gene lost 2 bases and the J gene lost 10 bases, with 24 bases spanning the gap. The CDR3 runs to 17 residues. One entry per CDR3 protein results from TCRdb running MiXCR on the PCR reads. The data contain 9,500 or so distinct CDR3 sequences, more than 25% of them singletons. This TCR derives from a male donor with retroperitoneal liposarcoma. Sequences were obtained from tumor tissue. The chain carries TRBV7-2 and TRBJ2-1; the D gene is possibly TRBD1 (5 bases). CDR3 sequence reads: CASSLSASWTNSYEQFF. CDR3 coding DNA: TGTGCCAGCAGCTTATCGGCCTCATGGACAAACTCCTACGAGCAGTTCTTC.